This TCR beta chain was captured by sequencing in a study of cytomegalovirus exposure and HLA in healthy donors. Study-level findings and limits: TRBV6-2, TRBV6-3 and some other V segments were excluded as indistinguishable. Reports state that TCR beta sequences accurately predicted most subjects' HLA-A and HLA-B alleles. It was 160 or so TCR beta chains that were listed as cytomegalovirus-associated.

The germline gives CDR1 GTSNPN, CDR2 SVGIG (reference sequence). The CDR3 loop spans 14 amino acids. V was shortened by 0 bases and J by 8 bases, with 16 bases between the two germline ends. PCR primers comprised 60 Vbeta and 13 Jbeta primers. Assay: immunoSEQ multiplex PCR; the TCRdb copy retains only in-frame clones and omits some. The sample records around 100,000 clones, 70% to 80% being singletons. In regard to this clone: The antigen remains undetermined.

The V gene is TRBV30, the J gene TRBJ1-2, with D tentatively TRBD1 (6 bases). The sample comprised PBMCs. This clonotype was obtained from a female donor in good health and CMV-seropositive. CDR3 bases: TGTGCCTGGAGTGTCCCAACAGGGATACGGGGCTACACCTTC. Protein sequence: CAWSVPTGIRGYTF.